Each of the 22 T cell receptor beta chains below was sequenced from the same sample in a study of blood T cell repertoires in COVID-19 (dated by TCRdb to 2019 to 2021). The library relied on the immunoSEQ multiplex PCR assay. TCRdb holds this immuneACCESS table with in-frame rearrangements only. Some clones are missing; in checked studies, unresolved V genes explain under half, and the rest has no known cause. This sample gives a few hundred thousand clones in total; just over 85% of them show up just once. The ten most abundant clones make up 8% to 13% of the sample. The specimen sequenced was PBMCs or T cells enriched from blood (not recorded which). Receptors originate from a woman aged 18-29 years who had recovered from COVID-19.

The chain couples TRBV9 to TRBJ1-3; D unclear. Germline assignment: CDR1 SGDLS and CDR2 YYNGEE. Trimming shortened V by 9 bases and J by 0 bases, and 4 bases separated the two germline ends. This CDR3 contains 11 residues. CDR3 residues: CATGSGNTIYF. The CDR3 DNA sequence: TGTGCCACGGGCTCTGGAAACACCATATATTTT.

The chain carries TRBV9 and TRBJ1-4; D is uncertain. The length of the CDR3 is 15 residues. Germline V gene lookup returns CDR1 SGDLS and CDR2 YYNGEE. With 0 bases removed from V and 7 bases from J, the gap between germline ends came to 13 bases. In DNA form, the CDR3 reads TGTGCCAGCAGCGTAGATTCCGGCACGGGTGAAAAACTGTTTTTT. Its translation: CASSVDSGTGEKLFF.

The chain combines TRBV2 with TRBJ2-4; 7 bases agree with TRBD1. The CDR3 runs to 14 residues. Germline CDR1 reads SNHLY; CDR2 reads FYNNEI. The V and J ends lost 4 bases and 7 bases, in that order; junction bases with no gene match: 7. The CDR3 DNA is TGTGCCAGCAGTGCCGGGCAGGGGGTCAACATTCAGTACTTC. It specifies CASSAGQGVNIQYF.

The rearrangement joins TRBV5-1 to TRBJ2-1, with TRBD1 identical over 9 bases. Germline trimming cut 4 bases from V and 1 base from J; bases unmatched to any gene: 3. Looked up from germline, CDR1 is SGHRS and CDR2 is YFSETQ. The CDR3 is 15 amino acids. The CDR3 region is CASSHGQGSYNEQFF. CDR3 coding DNA: TGCGCCAGCAGCCACGGACAGGGGTCCTACAATGAGCAGTTCTTC.

This chain links TRBV3-1 (or the pseudogene TRBV3-2) with TRBJ1-2; no definite D call. Germline CDR1 reads LGHDT; CDR2 reads YNNKEL (reference sequence). Trimming removed 2 bases from V and 6 bases from J, with 19 bases in between. The CDR3 loop spans 16 amino acids. The CDR3 region is CASSQTVAGGNDGYTF. Here the CDR3 DNA reads TGTGCCAGCAGCCAAACCGTTGCAGGAGGTAATGATGGCTACACCTTC.

The rearrangement uses TRBV4-1 and TRBJ2-5; D might be TRBD1 (5 bases). CDR1 is MGHRA, CDR2 YSYEKL, per germline. The V gene lost 0 bases and the J gene lost 1 base, with 18 bases spanning the gap. CDR3 length: 18 amino acids. CDR3 protein: CASSQEDIDTSPQETQYF. As DNA, the CDR3 is TGCGCCAGCAGCCAAGAGGACATCGACACCTCCCCCCAAGAGACCCAGTACTTC.

V and J are TRBV30 and TRBJ1-1; TRBD1 matches at 8 bases. In germline, CDR1 is GTSNPN, CDR2 SVGIG (reference sequence). V shed 8 bases, J shed 4 bases, and the junction held 6 bases outside the gene matches. The CDR3 has 12 residues. DNA of the CDR3: TGTGCCGCCGACAGGGGCGGCACTGAAGCTTTCTTT. Translating it yields CAADRGGTEAFF.

This clone was observed once. The chain combines TRBV5-4 with TRBJ2-1, with D hard to call. Deletions cut 4 bases from V and 2 bases from J, with 13 bases between. The CDR3 is made up of 15 amino acids. The germline V gene has CDR1 SGHNT and CDR2 YYREEE (reference sequence). CDR3 DNA: TGTGCCAGCAGCCTACCAAAAAAAACCTACAATGAGCAGTTCTTC. This sequence encodes CASSLPKKTYNEQFF.

The chain joins TRBV4-2 to TRBJ2-7; 8 bases match TRBD2. CDR3 length: 13 residues. Unmatched junction bases numbered 3, after V lost 1 base and J lost 7 bases. Germline CDR1 and CDR2: LGHNA and YNFKEQ. CDR3 nucleotide sequence: TGTGCCAGCAGCCAAGGGACTAGCAGGGAGCAGTACTTC. It specifies CASSQGTSREQYF.

V usage is TRBV6-1 and J usage is TRBJ1-6; D is perhaps TRBD1 (6 bases). The germline gives CDR1 MNHNS, CDR2 SASEGT. The CDR3 is 15 residues long. V was trimmed by 1 base and J by 14 bases, leaving 18 bases between them. This CDR3 reads CASSEGGGASSSLHF. The DNA for the CDR3 is TGTGCCAGCAGTGAAGGTGGGGGGGCTTCCTCATCCCTCCACTTT.

The V and J genes are TRBV6-5 and TRBJ2-7, with TRBD1 identical over 10 bases. Germline CDR1 reads MNHEY; CDR2 reads SVGAGI. With V trimmed by 5 bases and J by 0 bases, 4 bases remained unmatched. The CDR3 has 15 residues. CDR3 in amino acids: CASSPGQGLSYEQYF. DNA for the CDR3: TGTGCCAGCAGTCCGGGACAGGGGCTCTCCTACGAGCAGTACTTC.

V gene TRBV5-1 combines with J gene TRBJ2-1, with TRBD2 matching 7 bases. The CDR3 length is 17 residues. The ends lost 7 bases at V and 2 bases at J; junction bases unmatched: 15. Germline CDR1 and CDR2: SGHRS and YFSETQ. The CDR3 reads CASGRPLGGSTYNEQFF. The CDR3 nucleotides read TGCGCCAGCGGGAGACCCCTCGGCGGGAGTACCTACAATGAGCAGTTCTTC.

This sequence joins TRBV5-4 and TRBJ2-2; a weak D match, TRBD2 (6 bases). Deletions cut 4 bases from V and 3 bases from J, with 13 bases between. CDR1 is SGHNT and CDR2 is YYREEE in the germline V gene (reference sequence). This CDR3 contains 15 residues. The CDR3 spells CASSPEGSYTGELFF. The CDR3 bases are TGTGCCAGCAGCCCGGAGGGATCCTACACCGGGGAGCTGTTTTTT.

This clone was counted at least ten times. The V call is TRBV9, the J call TRBJ1-6; TRBD1 matches 9 bases. With 2 bases clipped from V and 6 bases from J, the junction kept 6 bases outside the gene matches. CDR1 and CDR2 from the germline V gene are SGDLS and YYNGEE. This CDR3 is 16 amino acids long. CDR3 bases: TGTGCCAGCAGCGTGGGAGGGACAGGGAGTAATTCACCCCTCCACTTT. Encoded protein: CASSVGGTGSNSPLHF. The full variable domain, its missing parts supplied by reference TRBV9 and TRBJ1-6, is DSGVTQTPKHLITATGQRVTLRCSPRSGDLSVYWYQQSLDQGLQFLIQYYNGEERAKGNILERFSAQQFPDLHSELNLSSLELGDSALYFCASSVGGTGSNSPLHFGNGTRLTVT.

The sample holds one count of this clone. The V call is TRBV28, the J call TRBJ2-7; a possible D gene is TRBD1 (6 bases). V shed 6 bases and J shed 5 bases, with 11 bases lying between them. This CDR3 has 12 amino acids. Germline V gene sequence: CDR1 MDHEN, CDR2 SYDVKM. CDR3 loop: CASREQGDEQYF. The CDR3, as DNA: TGTGCCAGCAGGGAACAGGGTGACGAGCAGTACTTC.

The V and J genes are TRBV4-1 and TRBJ2-3; 13 nucleotides align to TRBD2. This CDR3 has 21 residues. CDR1 MGHRA and CDR2 YSYEKL come from the germline V gene. V shed 3 bases and J 0 bases; nucleotides not matched to a gene: 15. The DNA for the CDR3 is TGCGCCAGCAGCCAGTGGCCAATTTCGACTAGCGGGGGGTTTAGCACAGATACGCAGTATTTT. This codes for CASSQWPISTSGGFSTDTQYF.

V and J are TRBV5-1 and TRBJ1-2, with 7 bases matching TRBD1. Germline V gene lookup returns CDR1 SGHRS and CDR2 YFSETQ. Losses at the gene ends were 0 bases for V and 0 bases for J; bases not matched to a gene: 2. The CDR3 runs to 15 residues. The CDR3 coding sequence is TGCGCCAGCAGCTTGGAGGGGGCTCCTAACTATGGCTACACCTTC. It codes for CASSLEGAPNYGYTF.

V gene TRBV5-5 combines with J gene TRBJ2-1; TRBD2 matches at 9 bases. CDR3 length: 15 residues. CDR1 and CDR2 from the germline V gene are SGHKS and YYEKEE (reference sequence). After removal of 1 base from V and 10 bases from J, the junction contained 9 bases not matched to a gene. Here the CDR3 reads CASSLIRGRAGEQFF. In DNA form, the CDR3 reads TGTGCCAGCAGCTTGATTCGCGGGAGGGCGGGAGAGCAGTTCTTC.

The V and J genes are TRBV9 and TRBJ2-5, with TRBD2 matching over 10 bases. This CDR3 contains 13 residues. The germline gives CDR1 SGDLS, CDR2 YYNGEE. V trimming: 6 bases; J trimming: 4 bases; junction bases outside the gene matches: 3. CDR3 residues: CASTSGRGETQYF. The CDR3 region has the DNA TGTGCCAGCACTAGCGGGAGAGGAGAGACCCAGTACTTC.

The chain joins TRBV3-1 (or the pseudogene TRBV3-2) to TRBJ1-1; D not certain. This CDR3 has 16 amino acids. Germline V gives CDR1 LGHDT, CDR2 YNNKEL (reference sequence). The V and J ends lost 3 bases and 2 bases respectively, with 16 bases between them. The CDR3 is CASSHFAGEGNTEAFF. CDR3 nucleotide sequence: TGTGCCAGCAGCCACTTCGCCGGGGAGGGTAACACTGAAGCTTTCTTT.

The rearrangement joins TRBV28 to TRBJ1-2; TRBD1 is a possible D gene (6 bases). There are 15 residues in the CDR3. V was clipped by 5 bases and J by 4 bases, with 17 bases between them. Germline V gives CDR1 MDHEN, CDR2 SYDVKM. The DNA of the CDR3 is TGTGCCAGCAGTCCCTCCCTCGGGGGGCTCTATGGCTACACCTTC. It yields the protein CASSPSLGGLYGYTF.

This clone was recorded once. The V and J genes are TRBV4-1 and TRBJ1-5; 7 positions match TRBD1. The germline V gene has CDR1 MGHRA and CDR2 YSYEKL. Trimming cost V 1 base and J 5 bases; bases outside gene matches: 5. This CDR3 comprises 15 residues. CDR3 amino acids: CASSQGDSPYQPQHF. CDR3 nucleotides: TGCGCCAGCAGCCAAGGGGACAGCCCCTATCAGCCCCAGCATTTT.